This entry features one T cell receptor (beta chain) sequence. Its target is unknown. This sample's time point: cycle 4 day 1 (C4D1), after less than seven weeks of nivolumab. After autologous stem cell transplantation all patients relapsed, and prior brentuximab vedotin exposure differed between cohorts. These data are taken from a study of PD-1 blockade in classical Hodgkin lymphoma. About the study: Intravenous infusions of nivolumab 3 mg/kg reached patients every 2 weeks.

V shed 4 bases and J shed 5 bases, with 18 bases lying between them. Germline-derived CDR1 and CDR2 are SGHRS and YFSETQ. There are 15 residues in the CDR3. The study, taken as a whole, reports: Diversity similar to that of newly diagnosed patients was seen at baseline in complete responders. TCR diversity at baseline was reported to be reduced in newly diagnosed patients relative to healthy donors. The CD4+ diversity rise by C4D1 was clearest in complete responders.

Profiling relied on immunoSEQ multiplex PCR, and the TCRdb table lists in-frame clones only, not all of them. The data hold 96,000 or so clones, with approximately 94% observed a single time. The sequencing used peripheral blood mononuclear cells (PBMCs), collected before the fourth cycle of nivolumab. The receptor's source is a human donor with classical Hodgkin lymphoma. The chain uses TRBV5-1 and TRBJ2-5; D possibly corresponds to TRBD1 (6 bases). The CDR3 DNA reads TGCGCCAGCAGCGGGGCCGGGACATGGGGGGAGACCCAGTACTTC. Translating it yields CASSGAGTWGETQYF.